The 19 T cell receptor beta chains given below trace back to one sample, sequenced in a study of vaccination effects on CD4 cells after COVID-19. Profiling relied on immunoSEQ multiplex PCR, and the TCRdb table lists in-frame clones only, not all of them. The sample yields 84,000 or so clones, around 77% seen once. Pools of viral peptides were used by the ViraFEST assay to expand antigen-specific CD4+ T cells ahead of sequencing. A 10-day culture period preceded the isolation of CD4+ T cells. Each person got two doses of an mRNA SARS-CoV-2 vaccine, BNT162b2 or mRNA-1273. No antigen is known for these receptors. The source material was CD4+ T cells from PBMCs cultured with HCoV-OC43 spike peptides, sampled after COVID-19 vaccination. Stated subset: HCoV-OC43 spike overlapping peptide pool stimulation. The source is a human donor who received a COVID-19 vaccine.

This chain joins TRBV18 and TRBJ2-5; a possible D gene is TRBD2 (6 bases). The CDR3 contains 18 residues. Germline V CDR1 and CDR2: KGHSH, LQKENI. Trimming took off 3 bases at V and 2 bases at J, with 22 bases between the two ends. DNA for the CDR3: TGTGCCAGCTCACCGCACGGGCCGGGAGTAACTATACAAGAGACCCAGTACTTC. Protein product: CASSPHGPGVTIQETQYF.

This clone was seen once. The chain uses TRBV5-6 and TRBJ1-4, with TRBD1 matching over 9 bases. This CDR3 has 15 residues. Trimming cost V 2 bases and J 3 bases; bases outside gene matches: 2. Germline loops: CDR1 SGHDT, CDR2 YYEEEE. The CDR3 DNA follows: TGTGCCAGCAGCTTTTGGGACAGGGCTAATGAAAAACTGTTTTTT. This codes for CASSFWDRANEKLFF.

This chain uses TRBV6-5 with TRBJ1-1; D ambiguous. Germline-derived CDR1 and CDR2 are MNHEY and SVGAGI. Trimming cost V 5 bases and J 0 bases, with 10 bases left between them. This CDR3 spans 14 amino acids. The CDR3 loop reads CASSRIDMNTEAFF. The DNA of the CDR3 is TGTGCCAGCAGTAGGATAGATATGAACACTGAAGCTTTCTTT.

This clone occurred once. V is TRBV15 and J is TRBJ2-3; 9 nucleotides line up with TRBD1. CDR3 length: 16 residues. V was pared by 6 bases and J by 2 bases, with 9 bases of the junction left unmatched. From germline, CDR1 is LNHNV and CDR2 YYDKDF (reference sequence). CDR3 protein: CATRRMGTGPTDTQYF. CDR3 nucleotides: TGTGCCACCAGGAGAATGGGGACAGGGCCCACAGATACGCAGTATTTT.

The rearrangement joins TRBV6-5 to TRBJ1-3, with 7 bases lining up with TRBD1. The CDR3 consists of 14 residues. CDR1 and CDR2 (germline): MNHEY, SVGAGI. V shed 4 bases and J 4 bases; nucleotides not matched to a gene: 4. This CDR3 reads CASSSTTGGNTIYF. In DNA, the CDR3 is TGTGCCAGCAGTTCCACGACAGGGGGAAACACCATATATTTT.

In DNA, the CDR3 is TGTGCCTGGAGTGTAATAGGGGGAAACACCATATATTTT. Translated, it gives CAWSVIGGNTIYF. The chain combines TRBV30 with TRBJ1-3; D ambiguous. This CDR3 has 13 amino acids. Looked up from germline, CDR1 is GTSNPN and CDR2 is SVGIG (reference sequence). The V gene lost 0 bases and the J gene lost 4 bases, with 7 bases spanning the gap. Looking up the rest from reference TRBV30 and TRBJ1-3 gives the full variable domain: SQTIHQWPATLVQPVGSPLSLECTVEGTSNPNLYWYRQAAGRGLQLLFYSVGIGQISSEVPQNLSASRPQDRQFILSSKKLLLSDSGFYLCAWSVIGGNTIYFGEGSWLTVV.

The chain joins TRBV7-3 to TRBJ2-3, with unresolved D. CDR1 and CDR2 from the germline V gene are SGHTA and FQGTGA. The CDR3 sequence is 13 residues long. The ends were cut back, 7 bases at V and 2 bases at J, with 10 bases in the middle. CDR3 in DNA: TGTGCCAGCAAACCCCCCCACACAGATACGCAGTATTTT. This translates into CASKPPHTDTQYF.

The CDR3 nucleotides read TGCGCCAGCAGACCCTTAAGCGGGGGGCTGGCAGATACGCAGTATTTT. This codes for CASRPLSGGLADTQYF. The chain employs TRBV5-1 and TRBJ2-3; 9 bases agree with TRBD2. Germline-derived CDR1 and CDR2 are SGHRS and YFSETQ. The length of the CDR3 is 16 residues. With 5 bases clipped from V and 4 bases from J, the junction kept 11 bases outside the gene matches.

The genes are TRBV24-1 and TRBJ2-7; no reliable D call. The CDR3 spans 10 residues. Germline CDR1 reads KGHDR; CDR2 reads SFDVKD. Trimming cost V 10 bases and J 3 bases, with 6 bases left between them. CDR3 residues: CATGIYEQYV. As DNA, the CDR3 is TGTGCCACGGGAATCTACGAGCAGTACGTC.

The V and J genes are TRBV2 and TRBJ2-1; 12 bases line up with TRBD2. Germline loops: CDR1 SNHLY, CDR2 FYNNEI. CDR3 size: 15 residues. With 6 bases clipped from V and 3 bases from J, the junction kept 3 bases outside the gene matches. Here the CDR3 reads CASRRTSGDYNEQFF. CDR3 bases: TGTGCCAGCAGAAGGACTAGCGGGGACTACAATGAGCAGTTCTTC.

This clone was found a few times. Other nucleotide sequences from this sample produce the same CDR3. J is TRBJ1-3 and V is TRBV6-1; D gene ambiguous. This CDR3 comprises 13 residues. CDR1 is MNHNS and CDR2 is SASEGT in the germline V gene. V was clipped by 3 bases and J by 0 bases, with 3 bases between them. For the CDR3, the DNA is TGTGCCAGCAGTGAGTACTCTGGAAACACCATATATTTT. Amino acids: CASSEYSGNTIYF.

The CDR3 bases are TGTGCCAGCAGTGAAGTTTACAAAACCCCAGATACGCAGTATTTT. This gives the protein CASSEVYKTPDTQYF. The chain combines TRBV6-1 with TRBJ2-3, with D uncertain. V was pared by 1 base and J by 4 bases, with 12 bases between. The CDR3 runs to 15 residues. Germline lookup yields CDR1 MNHNS and CDR2 SASEGT.

This clone was observed a single time. The V call is TRBV5-4, the J call TRBJ1-3; D perhaps matches TRBD1 (5 bases). Germline loops: CDR1 SGHNT, CDR2 YYREEE (reference sequence). The CDR3 runs to 14 residues. The V gene lost 4 bases and the J gene lost 0 bases, with 8 bases spanning the gap. CDR3 sequence (DNA): TGTGCCAGCAGCGGGGCTACCTCTGGAAACACCATATATTTT. It is translated as CASSGATSGNTIYF.

This clone was picked up one time. The rearrangement uses TRBV3-1 (or the pseudogene TRBV3-2) and TRBJ1-1, with 9 bases matching TRBD1. V lost 1 base to trimming and J lost 2 bases; unmatched junction nucleotides: 11. CDR1 and CDR2 (germline): LGHDT, YNNKEL (reference sequence). The CDR3 covers 18 residues. The CDR3 DNA reads TGTGCCAGCAGCCAAGGGGTGACAGGGGGACGGCTCAACACTGAAGCTTTCTTT. Translating it yields CASSQGVTGGRLNTEAFF.

V gene TRBV6-2 or TRBV6-3 combines with J gene TRBJ2-1, with D tentatively TRBD2 (6 bases). The V end lost 2 bases, the J end lost 0 bases, and 11 bases lay between the germline ends. Germline V gene lookup returns CDR1 MNHEY and CDR2 SVGEGT. The CDR3 has 16 amino acids. The CDR3 here is CASSYLRGSSYNEQFF. The CDR3 DNA follows: TGTGCCAGCAGTTACCTTCGGGGGAGCTCCTACAATGAGCAGTTCTTC.

This clone has more than one count but fewer than ten. The chain carries TRBV10-3 and TRBJ1-2, with 7 bases fitting TRBD1. CDR1 and CDR2 (germline): ENHRY, SYGVKD. CDR3 length: 14 amino acids. Unmatched junction bases numbered 5, after V lost 4 bases and J lost 3 bases. For the CDR3, the DNA is TGTGCCATCAGTGGAGGGGGCAATCACTATGGCTACACCTTC. Encoded protein: CAISGGGNHYGYTF.

This sequence joins TRBV5-1 and TRBJ1-4; 10 bases are a match to TRBD1. The CDR3 contains 16 residues. Trimming removed 0 bases from V and 7 bases from J; junction bases left unmatched: 6. In germline, CDR1 is SGHRS, CDR2 YFSETQ. The CDR3 region has the DNA TGCGCCAGCAGCTTGGGGCTGACAGGGGGCGGTGAAAAACTGTTTTTT. This translates into CASSLGLTGGGEKLFF.

This chain links TRBV18 with TRBJ1-1; unclear D gene. Trimming shortened V by 6 bases and J by 2 bases, and 13 bases separated the two germline ends. Per germline, CDR1 KGHSH and CDR2 LQKENI. This CDR3 region has 14 residues. The CDR3 here is CASSPARENTEAFF. CDR3 nucleotides: TGTGCCAGCTCTCCAGCTCGGGAAAACACTGAAGCTTTCTTT.

In this sample, this clone turned up once. The rearrangement uses TRBV10-2 and TRBJ1-1, with TRBD1 identical over 8 bases. Trimming cost V 6 bases and J 3 bases; bases outside gene matches: 9. The CDR3 totals 15 residues. CDR1 is WSHSY, CDR2 SAAADI, per germline. The CDR3 reads CASSVIRGPHTEAFF. The DNA of the CDR3 is TGCGCCAGCAGCGTTATCAGGGGGCCGCACACTGAAGCTTTCTTT.